This T cell receptor beta chain was obtained from a study of T cell responses to AZD1222 COVID-19 vaccine. TCRdb's table, derived via immunoSEQ multiplex PCR, lists solely in-frame clones and lacks some. The sample holds about 94,000 clones; 70% to 90% are singletons and the top ten take less than 15%. This TCR derives from an adult in good health. The sequencing here drew on peripheral blood, taken on day 0 of AZD1222 vaccination.

CDR3 sequence (DNA): TGTGCCAGCAGCCAAGATGTAAGGCGGGGGGGGGCAGATACGCAGTATTTT. Translating it yields CASSQDVRRGGADTQYF. The chain combines TRBV4-2 with TRBJ2-3; 9 bases agree with TRBD2. Per germline, CDR1 LGHNA and CDR2 YNFKEQ. The CDR3 extends over 17 amino acids. With 0 bases clipped from V and 4 bases from J, the junction kept 8 bases outside the gene matches.